The 5 T cell receptor beta chains given below trace back to one sample, sequenced in a study of Tregs in tolerant kidney transplant recipients. Repertoires were generated with immunoSEQ multiplex PCR, while TCRdb's copy carries only in-frame clones and drops some. The sample yields under 300,000 clones, roughly four fifths seen once. The sample consisted of CD4+ T cells from blood. The origin of the receptors is a human donor in good health.

The chain couples TRBV19 to TRBJ1-2; D may be TRBD1 (5 bases). The CDR3 contains 15 residues. Looked up from germline, CDR1 is LNHDA and CDR2 is SQIVND (reference sequence). Trimming took off 5 bases at V and 7 bases at J, with 20 bases between the two ends. DNA of the CDR3: TGTGCCAGTAGTCCCCGGGCAGGGTCTATGGTTGGCTACACCTTC. It is translated as CASSPRAGSMVGYTF.

V and J are TRBV11-2 and TRBJ1-1; D uncertain. This CDR3 region has 13 residues. Germline V gene lookup returns CDR1 SGHAT and CDR2 FQNNGV. V gave up 5 bases and J gave up 1 base, with 8 bases separating them. Written as DNA, the CDR3 is TGTGCCAGCAGCCACCCCGGGAACACTGAAGCTTTCTTT. This gives the protein CASSHPGNTEAFF.

In DNA, the CDR3 is TGTGCCTTCGGGAACAGCCATGATGGCTACACCTTC. As protein: CAFGNSHDGYTF. This chain joins TRBV6-1 and TRBJ1-2; no reliable D call. From germline, CDR1 is MNHNS and CDR2 SASEGT. The V end was cut by 11 bases, the J end by 6 bases, with 16 bases between. This CDR3 comprises 12 residues.

The chain has TRBV14 and TRBJ2-7, with unresolved D. The CDR3 is 11 residues long. V was pared by 4 bases and J by 3 bases, with 4 bases between. Germline CDR1 and CDR2: SGHDN and FVKESK. The chain's CDR3 is CASSLNYEQYF. The CDR3, as DNA: TGTGCCAGCAGCCTCAACTACGAGCAGTACTTC.

In regard to this clone: Germline and junction disagree at one end, which may indicate a read error. The chain's CDR3 is CASTPRGGAYRSGEPFF. The CDR3, as DNA: TGTGCCAGTACCCCTAGGGGGGGGGCGTATCGTAGCGGGGAGCCGTTTTTT. V gene TRBV9 combines with J gene TRBJ2-2; 8 positions agree with TRBD2. CDR1 and CDR2 (germline): SGDLS, YYNGEE. This CDR3 spans 17 amino acids.